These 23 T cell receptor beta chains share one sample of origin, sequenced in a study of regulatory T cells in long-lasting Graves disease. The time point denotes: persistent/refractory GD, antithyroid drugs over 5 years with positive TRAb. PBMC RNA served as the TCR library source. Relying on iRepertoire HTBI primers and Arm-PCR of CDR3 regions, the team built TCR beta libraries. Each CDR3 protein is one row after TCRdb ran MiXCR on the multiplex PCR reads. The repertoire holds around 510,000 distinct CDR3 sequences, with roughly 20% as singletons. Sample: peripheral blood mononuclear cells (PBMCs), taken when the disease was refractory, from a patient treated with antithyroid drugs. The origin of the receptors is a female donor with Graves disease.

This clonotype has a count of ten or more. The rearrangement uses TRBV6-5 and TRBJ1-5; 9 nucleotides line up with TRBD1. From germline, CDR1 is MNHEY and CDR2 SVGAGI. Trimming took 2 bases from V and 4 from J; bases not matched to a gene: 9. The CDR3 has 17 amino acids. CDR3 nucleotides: TGTGCCAGCAGTTACGGCGTACAGGGGGCCACAAATCAGCCCCAGCATTTT. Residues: CASSYGVQGATNQPQHF.

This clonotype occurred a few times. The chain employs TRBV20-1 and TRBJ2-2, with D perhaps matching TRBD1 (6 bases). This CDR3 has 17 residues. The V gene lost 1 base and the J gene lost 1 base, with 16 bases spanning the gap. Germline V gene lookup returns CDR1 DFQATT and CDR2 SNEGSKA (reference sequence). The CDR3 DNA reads TGCAGTGCTAGAGTCGGACAGCTTTGGGTGAACACCGGGGAGCTGTTTTTT. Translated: CSARVGQLWVNTGELFF.

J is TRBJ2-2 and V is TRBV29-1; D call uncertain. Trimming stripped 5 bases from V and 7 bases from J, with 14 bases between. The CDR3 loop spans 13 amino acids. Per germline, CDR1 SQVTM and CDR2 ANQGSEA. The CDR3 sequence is CSVSAARVGELFF. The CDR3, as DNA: TGCAGCGTTTCGGCGGCTCGGGTCGGGGAGCTGTTTTTT.

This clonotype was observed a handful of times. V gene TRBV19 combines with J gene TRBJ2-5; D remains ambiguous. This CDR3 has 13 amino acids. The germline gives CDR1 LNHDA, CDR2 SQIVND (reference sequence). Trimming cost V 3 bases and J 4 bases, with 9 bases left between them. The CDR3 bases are TGTGCCAGTAGTATGACCAACAGAGAGACCCAGTACTTC. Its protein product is CASSMTNRETQYF.

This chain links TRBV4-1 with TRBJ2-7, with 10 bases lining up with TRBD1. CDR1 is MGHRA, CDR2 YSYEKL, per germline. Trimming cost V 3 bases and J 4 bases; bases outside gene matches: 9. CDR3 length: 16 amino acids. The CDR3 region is CASSHLQGDRGYEQYF. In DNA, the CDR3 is TGCGCCAGCAGCCACCTACAGGGGGACAGGGGTTACGAGCAGTACTTC.

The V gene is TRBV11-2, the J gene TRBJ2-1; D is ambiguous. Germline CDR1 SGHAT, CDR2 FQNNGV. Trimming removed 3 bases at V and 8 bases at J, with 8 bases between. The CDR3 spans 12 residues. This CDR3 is CASSFDRYEQFF. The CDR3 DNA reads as TGTGCCAGCAGCTTTGATCGGTATGAGCAGTTCTTC.

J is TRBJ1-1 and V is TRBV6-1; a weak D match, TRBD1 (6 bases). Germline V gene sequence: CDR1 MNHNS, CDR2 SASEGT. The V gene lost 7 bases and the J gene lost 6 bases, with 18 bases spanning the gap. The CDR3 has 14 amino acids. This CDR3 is CASNFGRGGPEAFF. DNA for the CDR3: TGTGCCAGCAACTTCGGCAGGGGAGGCCCTGAAGCTTTCTTT.

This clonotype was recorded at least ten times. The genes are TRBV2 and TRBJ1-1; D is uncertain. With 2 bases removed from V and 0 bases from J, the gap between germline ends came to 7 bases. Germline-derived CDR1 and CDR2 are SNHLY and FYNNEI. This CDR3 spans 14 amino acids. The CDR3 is CASSEIQLNTEAFF. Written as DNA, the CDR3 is TGTGCCAGCAGTGAAATTCAGCTGAACACTGAAGCTTTCTTT.

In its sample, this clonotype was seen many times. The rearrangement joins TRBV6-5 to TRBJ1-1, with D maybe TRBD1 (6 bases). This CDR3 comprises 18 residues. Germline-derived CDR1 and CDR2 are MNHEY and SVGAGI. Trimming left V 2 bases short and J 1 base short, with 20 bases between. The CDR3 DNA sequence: TGTGCCAGCAGTTACCGGGTTTCGGGGGCGCTCGGGAACACTGAAGCTTTCTTT. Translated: CASSYRVSGALGNTEAFF.

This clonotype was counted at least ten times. The CDR3 DNA follows: TGTGCCAGCAGTCGGTCAACGGGGGCCGTGGTTAACGAAAAACTGTTTTTT. Its protein is CASSRSTGAVVNEKLFF. J is TRBJ1-4 and V is TRBV27, with TRBD1 as a possible D gene (6 bases). CDR3 size: 17 residues. CDR1 MNHEY and CDR2 SMNVEV come from the germline V gene (reference sequence). V lost 5 bases to trimming and J lost 8 bases, with 24 bases between them. The full variable domain, its missing parts supplied by reference TRBV27 and TRBJ1-4, is EAQVTQNPRYLITVTGKKLTVTCSQNMNHEYMSWYRQDPGLGLRQIYYSMNVEVTDKGDVPEGYKVSRKEKRNFPLILESPSPNQTSLYFCASSRSTGAVVNEKLFFGSGTQLSVL.

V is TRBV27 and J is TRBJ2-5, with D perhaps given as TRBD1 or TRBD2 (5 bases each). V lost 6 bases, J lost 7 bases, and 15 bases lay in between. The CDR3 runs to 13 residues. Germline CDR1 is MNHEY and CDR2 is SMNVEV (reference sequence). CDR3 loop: CASRAQGAGTQYF. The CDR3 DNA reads TGTGCCAGCAGGGCCCAGGGCGCGGGGACCCAGTACTTC.

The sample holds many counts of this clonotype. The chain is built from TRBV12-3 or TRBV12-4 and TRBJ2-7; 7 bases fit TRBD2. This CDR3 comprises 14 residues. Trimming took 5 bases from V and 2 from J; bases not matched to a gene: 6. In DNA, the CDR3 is TGTGCCAGCAGTCTACTAGCGATCCCCTACGAGCAGTACTTC. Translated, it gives CASSLLAIPYEQYF.

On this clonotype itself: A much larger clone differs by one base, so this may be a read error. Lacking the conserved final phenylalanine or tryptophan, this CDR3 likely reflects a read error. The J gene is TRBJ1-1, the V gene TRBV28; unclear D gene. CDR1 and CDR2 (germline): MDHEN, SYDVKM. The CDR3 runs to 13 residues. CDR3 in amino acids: CASSLMENTGAFL. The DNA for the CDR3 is TGTGCCAGCAGTTTGATGGAGAACACTGGAGCTTTCCTT.

DNA for the CDR3: TGTGCCAGCAGTTACTCCCCAGGGTTGGGCACTGAAGCTTTCTTT. This gives the protein CASSYSPGLGTEAFF. The V call is TRBV6-9, the J call TRBJ1-1, with a possible D match to TRBD1 (5 bases). This CDR3 is built from 15 residues. Germline assignment: CDR1 MNHGY and CDR2 SVAAGI. V shed 3 bases and J shed 4 bases, with 15 bases lying between them.

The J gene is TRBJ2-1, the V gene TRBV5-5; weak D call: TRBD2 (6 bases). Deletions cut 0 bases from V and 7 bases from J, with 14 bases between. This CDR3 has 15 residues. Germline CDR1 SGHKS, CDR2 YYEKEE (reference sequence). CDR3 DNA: TGTGCCAGCAGCTTGGCCCCAGCACGGGGGAATGAGCAGTTCTTC. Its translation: CASSLAPARGNEQFF.

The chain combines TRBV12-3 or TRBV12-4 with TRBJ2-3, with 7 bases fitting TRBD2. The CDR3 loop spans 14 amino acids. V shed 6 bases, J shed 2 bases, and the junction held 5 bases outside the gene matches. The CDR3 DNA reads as TGTGCCAGCAGAAGAGCGGGAATCACAGATACGCAGTATTTT. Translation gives CASRRAGITDTQYF.

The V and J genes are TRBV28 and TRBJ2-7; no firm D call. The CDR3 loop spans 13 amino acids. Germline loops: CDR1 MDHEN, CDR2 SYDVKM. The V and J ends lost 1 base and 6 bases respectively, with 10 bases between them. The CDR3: CASSLLGIGEQYF. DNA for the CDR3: TGTGCCAGCAGTTTATTAGGAATAGGCGAGCAGTACTTC.

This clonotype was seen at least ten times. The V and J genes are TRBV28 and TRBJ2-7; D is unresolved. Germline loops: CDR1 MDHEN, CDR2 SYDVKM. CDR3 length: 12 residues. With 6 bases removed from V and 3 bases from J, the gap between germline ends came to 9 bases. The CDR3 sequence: CASSPNSYEQYF. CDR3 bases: TGTGCCAGCAGCCCCAATAGCTACGAGCAGTACTTC.

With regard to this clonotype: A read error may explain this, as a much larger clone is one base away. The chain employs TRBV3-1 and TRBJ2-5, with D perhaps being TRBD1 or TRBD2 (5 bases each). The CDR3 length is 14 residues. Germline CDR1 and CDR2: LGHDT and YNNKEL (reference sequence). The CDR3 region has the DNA TGTGCCAGCAGCTCACGGGGACCGCAAGGGACCCAGTACTTC. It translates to CASSSRGPQGTQYF.

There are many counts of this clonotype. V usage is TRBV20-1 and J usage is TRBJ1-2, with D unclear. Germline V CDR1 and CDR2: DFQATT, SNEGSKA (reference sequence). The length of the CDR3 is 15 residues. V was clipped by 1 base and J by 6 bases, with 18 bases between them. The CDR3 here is CSARVLWSAHDGYTF. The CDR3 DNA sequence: TGCAGTGCTAGAGTTCTCTGGTCGGCGCACGATGGCTACACCTTC.

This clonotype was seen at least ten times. CDR3: CASSFRTLETQYF. The CDR3 bases are TGTGCCAGCAGCTTTCGGACGTTAGAGACCCAGTACTTC. The J gene is TRBJ2-5, the V gene TRBV11-2; D ambiguous. This CDR3 comprises 13 residues. The V gene lost 3 bases and the J gene lost 4 bases, with 9 bases spanning the gap. Germline CDR1 reads SGHAT; CDR2 reads FQNNGV.

The CDR3 sequence is CASSISSLYEQYF. The CDR3, as DNA: TGTGCCAGTAGTATATCCAGTCTTTACGAGCAGTACTTC. The chain joins TRBV19 to TRBJ2-7; D not certain. The V end lost 2 bases, the J end lost 4 bases, and 9 bases lay between the germline ends. The germline gives CDR1 LNHDA, CDR2 SQIVND (reference sequence). There are 13 residues in the CDR3.

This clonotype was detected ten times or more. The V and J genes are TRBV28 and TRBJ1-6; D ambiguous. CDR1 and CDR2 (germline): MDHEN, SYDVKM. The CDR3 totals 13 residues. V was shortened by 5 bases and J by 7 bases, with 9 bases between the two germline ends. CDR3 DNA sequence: TGTGCCAGCAGTATTAAGAGCAATTCACCCCTCCACTTT. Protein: CASSIKSNSPLHF.